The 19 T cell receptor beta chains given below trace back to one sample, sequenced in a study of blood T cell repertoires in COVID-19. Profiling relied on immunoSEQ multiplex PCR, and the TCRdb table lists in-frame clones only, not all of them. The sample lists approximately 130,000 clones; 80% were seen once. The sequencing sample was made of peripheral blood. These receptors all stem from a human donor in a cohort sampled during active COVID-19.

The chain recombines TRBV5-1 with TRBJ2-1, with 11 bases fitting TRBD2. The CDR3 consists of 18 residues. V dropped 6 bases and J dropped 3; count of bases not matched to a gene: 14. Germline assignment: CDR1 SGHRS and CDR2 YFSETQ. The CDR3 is CASTSTSGTTRGYNEQFF. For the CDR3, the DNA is TGCGCCAGCACCTCGACTAGCGGGACAACGAGGGGCTACAATGAGCAGTTCTTC. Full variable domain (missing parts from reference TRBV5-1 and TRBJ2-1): KAGVTQTPRYLIKTRGQQVTLSCSPISGHRSVSWYQQTPGQGLQFLFEYFSETQRNKGNFPGRFSGRQFSNSRSEMNVSTLELGDSALYLCASTSTSGTTRGYNEQFFGPGTRLTVL.

The CDR3 here is CASSLSGALYEQYF. In DNA form, the CDR3 reads TGTGCCAGCAGCTTATCAGGGGCTTTATACGAGCAGTACTTC. The rearrangement joins TRBV11-2 to TRBJ2-7, with TRBD1 as a possible D gene (6 bases). The CDR3 has 14 amino acids. Germline V gene data show CDR1 as SGHAT and CDR2 as FQNNGV. V shed 2 bases and J shed 4 bases, with 12 bases lying between them.

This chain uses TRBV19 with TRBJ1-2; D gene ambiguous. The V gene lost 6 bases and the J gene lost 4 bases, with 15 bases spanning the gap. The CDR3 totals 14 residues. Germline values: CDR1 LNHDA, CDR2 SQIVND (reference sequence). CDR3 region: CASRARDSPYGYTF. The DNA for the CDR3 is TGTGCCAGTAGAGCACGCGACTCCCCCTATGGCTACACCTTC.

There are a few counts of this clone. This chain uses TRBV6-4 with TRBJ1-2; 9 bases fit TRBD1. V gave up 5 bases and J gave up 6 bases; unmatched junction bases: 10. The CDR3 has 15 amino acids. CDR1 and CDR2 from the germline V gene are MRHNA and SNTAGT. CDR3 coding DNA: TGTGCCAGCAGTCCAACAGGGGGCAAAGGGGATGGCTACACCTTC. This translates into CASSPTGGKGDGYTF.

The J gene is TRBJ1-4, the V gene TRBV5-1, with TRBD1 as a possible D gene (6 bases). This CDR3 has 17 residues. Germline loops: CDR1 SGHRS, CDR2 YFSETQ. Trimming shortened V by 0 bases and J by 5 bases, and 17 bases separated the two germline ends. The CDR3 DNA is TGCGCCAGCAGCTTGGCACCTTTGGACAGCAGCAATGAAAAACTGTTTTTT. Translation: CASSLAPLDSSNEKLFF. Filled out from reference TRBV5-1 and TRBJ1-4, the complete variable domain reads KAGVTQTPRYLIKTRGQQVTLSCSPISGHRSVSWYQQTPGQGLQFLFEYFSETQRNKGNFPGRFSGRQFSNSRSEMNVSTLELGDSALYLCASSLAPLDSSNEKLFFGSGTQLSVL.

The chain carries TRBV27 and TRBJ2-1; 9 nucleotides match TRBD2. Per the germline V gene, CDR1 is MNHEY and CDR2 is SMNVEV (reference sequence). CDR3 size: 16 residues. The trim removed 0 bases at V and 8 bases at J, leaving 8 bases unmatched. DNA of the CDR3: TGTGCCAGCAGTTTATCGATTGCGGGAGGGCCCGATGAGCAGTTCTTC. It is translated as CASSLSIAGGPDEQFF.

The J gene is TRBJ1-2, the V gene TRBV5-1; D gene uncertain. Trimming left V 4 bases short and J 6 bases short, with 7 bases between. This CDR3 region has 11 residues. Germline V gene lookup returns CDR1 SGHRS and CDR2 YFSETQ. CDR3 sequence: CASSGGHGYTF. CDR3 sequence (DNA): TGCGCCAGCAGCGGAGGGCATGGCTACACCTTC.

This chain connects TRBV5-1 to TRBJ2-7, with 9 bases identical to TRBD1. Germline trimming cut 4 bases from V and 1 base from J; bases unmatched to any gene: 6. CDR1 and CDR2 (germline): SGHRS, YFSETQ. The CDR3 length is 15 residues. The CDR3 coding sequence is TGCGCCAGCAGCGGGGGGACAGGGATTTCCTACGAGCAGTACTTC. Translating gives CASSGGTGISYEQYF.

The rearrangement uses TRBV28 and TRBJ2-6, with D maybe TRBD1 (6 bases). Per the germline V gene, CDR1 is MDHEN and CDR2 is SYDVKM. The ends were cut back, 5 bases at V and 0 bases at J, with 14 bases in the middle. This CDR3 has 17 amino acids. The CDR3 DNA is TGTGCCAGCAGTGTTGACAGGACCCACTCTGGGGCCAACGTCCTGACTTTC. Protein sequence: CASSVDRTHSGANVLTF.

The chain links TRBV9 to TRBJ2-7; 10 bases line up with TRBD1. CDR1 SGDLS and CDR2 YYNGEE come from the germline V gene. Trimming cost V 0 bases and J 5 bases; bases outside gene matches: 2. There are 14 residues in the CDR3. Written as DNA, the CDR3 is TGTGCCAGCAGCGTAGGTGGGACAGGGGACGAGCAGTACTTC. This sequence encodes CASSVGGTGDEQYF.

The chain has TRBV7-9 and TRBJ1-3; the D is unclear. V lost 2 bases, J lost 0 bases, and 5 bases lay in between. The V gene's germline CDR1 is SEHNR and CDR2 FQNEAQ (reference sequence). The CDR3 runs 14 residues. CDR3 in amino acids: CASSLTYSGNTIYF. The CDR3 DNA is TGTGCCAGCAGCTTAACTTACTCTGGAAACACCATATATTTT. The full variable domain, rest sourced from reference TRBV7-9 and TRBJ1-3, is DTGVSQNPRHKITKRGQNVTFRCDPISEHNRLYWYRQTLGQGPEFLTYFQNEAQLEKSRLLSDRFSAERPKGSFSTLEIQRTEQGDSAMYLCASSLTYSGNTIYFGEGSWLTVV.

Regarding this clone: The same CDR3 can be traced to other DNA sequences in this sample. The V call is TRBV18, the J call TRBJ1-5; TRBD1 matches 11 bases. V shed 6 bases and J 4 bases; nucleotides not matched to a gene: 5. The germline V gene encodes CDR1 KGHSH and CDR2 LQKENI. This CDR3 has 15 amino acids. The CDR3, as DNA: TGTGCCAGCTCGGAGGGACAGGGGGTAAATCAGCCCCAGCATTTT. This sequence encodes CASSEGQGVNQPQHF.

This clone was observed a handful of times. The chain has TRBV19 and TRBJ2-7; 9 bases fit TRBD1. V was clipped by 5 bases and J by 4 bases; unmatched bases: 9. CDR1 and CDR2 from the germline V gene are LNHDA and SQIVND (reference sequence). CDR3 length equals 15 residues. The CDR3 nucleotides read TGTGCCAGTAGTCCGCCCGGGACAGGGCAATACGAGCAGTACTTC. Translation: CASSPPGTGQYEQYF. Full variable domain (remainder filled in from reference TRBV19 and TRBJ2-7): DGGITQSPKYLFRKEGQNVTLSCEQNLNHDAMYWYRQDPGQGLRLIYYSQIVNDFQKGDIAEGYSVSREKKESFPLTVTSAQKNPTAFYLCASSPPGTGQYEQYFGPGTRLTVT.

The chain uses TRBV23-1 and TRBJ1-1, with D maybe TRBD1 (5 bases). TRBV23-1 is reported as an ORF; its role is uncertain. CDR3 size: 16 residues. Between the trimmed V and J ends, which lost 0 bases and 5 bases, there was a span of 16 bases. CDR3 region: CASSQSGGGGGTEAFF. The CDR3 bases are TGCGCCAGCAGTCAATCGGGAGGCGGGGGGGGTACTGAAGCTTTCTTT.

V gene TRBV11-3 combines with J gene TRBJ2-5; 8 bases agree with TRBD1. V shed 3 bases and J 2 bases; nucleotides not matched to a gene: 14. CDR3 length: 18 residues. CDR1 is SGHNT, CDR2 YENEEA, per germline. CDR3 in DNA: TGTGCCAGCAGCTTGGGGACAGGCAGAGGAGCACTGCAAGAGACCCAGTACTTC. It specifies CASSLGTGRGALQETQYF.

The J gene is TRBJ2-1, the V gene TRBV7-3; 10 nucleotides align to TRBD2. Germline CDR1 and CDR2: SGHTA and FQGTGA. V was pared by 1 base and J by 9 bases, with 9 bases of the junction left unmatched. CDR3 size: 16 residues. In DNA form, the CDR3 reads TGTGCCAGCAGCTTAAATCCAGCGGGGGGGCGCAGTGAGCAGTTCTTC. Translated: CASSLNPAGGRSEQFF.

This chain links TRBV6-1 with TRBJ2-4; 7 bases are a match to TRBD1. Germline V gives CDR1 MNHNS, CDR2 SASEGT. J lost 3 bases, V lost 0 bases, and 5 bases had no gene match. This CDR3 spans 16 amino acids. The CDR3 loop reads CASSEAGGGHKNIQYF. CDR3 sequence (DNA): TGTGCCAGCAGTGAAGCAGGGGGCGGCCACAAAAACATTCAGTACTTC.

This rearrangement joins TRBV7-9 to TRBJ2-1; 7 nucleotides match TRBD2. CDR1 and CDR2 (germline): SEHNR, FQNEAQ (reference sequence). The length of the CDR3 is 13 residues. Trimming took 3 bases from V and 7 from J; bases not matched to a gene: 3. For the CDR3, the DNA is TGTGCCAGCAGCTTGAGGCGGGGGAATGAGCAGTTCTTC. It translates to CASSLRRGNEQFF. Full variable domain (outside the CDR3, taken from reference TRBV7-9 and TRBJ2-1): DTGVSQNPRHKITKRGQNVTFRCDPISEHNRLYWYRQTLGQGPEFLTYFQNEAQLEKSRLLSDRFSAERPKGSFSTLEIQRTEQGDSAMYLCASSLRRGNEQFFGPGTRLTVL.

The CDR3 sequence: CAINQGLYGYTF. For the CDR3, the DNA is TGTGCCATCAATCAGGGACTCTATGGCTACACCTTC. The genes are TRBV10-3 and TRBJ1-2, with TRBD1 as a possible D gene (5 bases). The CDR3 is made up of 12 amino acids. The germline V gene has CDR1 ENHRY and CDR2 SYGVKD. V gave up 7 bases and J gave up 4 bases, with 10 bases separating them.